Here is one TCR beta chain with its context. Its binding antigen is unknown. A much more abundant neighbour one base away suggests this may be a read error. The record originates from a study of T cell repertoires in cytomegalovirus infection (dated by TCRdb to between 2019 and 2020). With respect to the entire study: The HLA type of each donor mattered for the analysis, because public TCR beta signatures pointed to carriage of CMV infection along with the matching HLA type. Points the paper makes about the study in general: In both this cohort and an independent cohort of some 370 donors, the cumulative frequency of public TCR beta family members distinguished carriers of CMV infection plus the relevant HLA type. The ex vivo response was dominated by HLA-C-restricted CMV-specific TCR beta clonotypes, which also provided the single most frequent clonotype in two of eight donors.

The run used an Illumina HiSeq 1500. Starting from the raw public reads, TCRdb applied fastp trimming at Q25, assembled clones with MiXCR and retained in-frame beta chains. Each CDR3 protein appears once, grouped with its most common genes and DNA. The sample yields some 680,000 distinct CDR3 sequences; roughly a third were counted once. The top ten hold around 3% of the sample. The germline V gene encodes CDR1 DFQATT and CDR2 SNEGSKA (reference sequence). The junction shows trimming of 6 bases on V and 5 bases on J, plus 17 bases between the germline ends. Spanning cysteine to phenylalanine, the CDR3 consists of 14 amino acids. The only DNA kept is the CDR3, 42 bases in frame from the first base.

The sequence joins TRBV20-1 to TRBJ1-5; the D gene assignment is ambiguous. Material for sequencing was PBMCs. The clonotype originates from a human donor in good health (CMV status not recorded). Some clones in this sample may be carry-over from other donors' samples. The DNA is TGCAGTGCGCCGTCTGAGGGAGGCGATCAGCCCCAGCATTTT. This yields the protein CSAPSEGGDQPQHF.